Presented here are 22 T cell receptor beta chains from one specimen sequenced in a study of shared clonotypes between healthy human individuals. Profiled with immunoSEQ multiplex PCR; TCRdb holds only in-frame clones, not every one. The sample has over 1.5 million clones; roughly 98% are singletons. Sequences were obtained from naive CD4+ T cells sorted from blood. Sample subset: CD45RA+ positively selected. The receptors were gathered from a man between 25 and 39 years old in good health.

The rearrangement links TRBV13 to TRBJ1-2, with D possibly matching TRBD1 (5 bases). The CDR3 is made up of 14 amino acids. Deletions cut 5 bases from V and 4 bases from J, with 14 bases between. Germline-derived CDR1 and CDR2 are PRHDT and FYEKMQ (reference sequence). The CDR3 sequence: CASSLRQLLYGYTF. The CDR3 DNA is TGTGCCAGCAGCCTCAGACAGCTCCTCTATGGCTACACCTTC.

CDR3 in DNA: TGTGCCAGCAGCGTAGAAGCCGCCCAGCGGGCAGATACGCAGTATTTT. Its translation is CASSVEAAQRADTQYF. J is TRBJ2-3 and V is TRBV9, with D maybe TRBD2 (6 bases). Germline-derived CDR1 and CDR2 are SGDLS and YYNGEE. Trimming shortened V by 0 bases and J by 4 bases, and 15 bases separated the two germline ends. This CDR3 spans 16 amino acids.

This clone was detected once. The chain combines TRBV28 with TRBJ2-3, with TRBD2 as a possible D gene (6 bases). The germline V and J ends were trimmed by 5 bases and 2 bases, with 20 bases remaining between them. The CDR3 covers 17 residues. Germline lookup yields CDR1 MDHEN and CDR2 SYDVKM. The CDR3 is CASSPYVAGTHTDTQYF. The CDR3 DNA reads TGTGCCAGCAGTCCCTATGTCGCGGGAACACACACAGATACGCAGTATTTT.

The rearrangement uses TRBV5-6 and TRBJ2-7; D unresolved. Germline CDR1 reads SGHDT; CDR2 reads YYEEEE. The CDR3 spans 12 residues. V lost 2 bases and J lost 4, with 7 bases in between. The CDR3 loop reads CASSLQTYEQYF. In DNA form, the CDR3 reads TGTGCCAGCAGCTTACAGACATACGAGCAGTACTTC.

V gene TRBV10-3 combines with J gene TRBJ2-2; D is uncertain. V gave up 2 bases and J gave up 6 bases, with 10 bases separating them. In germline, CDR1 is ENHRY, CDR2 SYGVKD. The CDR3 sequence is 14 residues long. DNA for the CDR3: TGTGCCATCAGTGAGCGGACGGGTGCCGGGGAGCTGTTTTTT. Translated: CAISERTGAGELFF.

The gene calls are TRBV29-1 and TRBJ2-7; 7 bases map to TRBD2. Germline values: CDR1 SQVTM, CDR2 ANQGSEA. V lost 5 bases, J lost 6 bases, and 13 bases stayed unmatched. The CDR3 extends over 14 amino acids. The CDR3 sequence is CSVSKAGVAREQYF. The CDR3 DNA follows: TGCAGCGTTTCTAAGGCGGGAGTAGCCCGCGAGCAGTACTTC.

The CDR3 DNA reads as TGTGCCAGCAGCTTAGCTAGACAGGGGACCAACTATGGCTACACCTTC. Amino acids: CASSLARQGTNYGYTF. This chain uses TRBV7-9 with TRBJ1-2, with 8 bases aligning to TRBD1. Germline V gene sequence: CDR1 SEHNR, CDR2 FQNEAQ (reference sequence). The CDR3 sequence is 16 residues long. J lost 2 bases, V lost 0 bases, and 5 bases had no gene match.

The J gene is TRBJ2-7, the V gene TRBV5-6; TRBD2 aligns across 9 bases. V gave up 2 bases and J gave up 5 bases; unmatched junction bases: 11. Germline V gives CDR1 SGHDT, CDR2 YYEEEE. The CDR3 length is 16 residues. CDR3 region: CASSFRYAGGSHEQYF. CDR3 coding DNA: TGTGCCAGCAGCTTTAGATACGCGGGAGGGTCCCACGAGCAGTACTTC.

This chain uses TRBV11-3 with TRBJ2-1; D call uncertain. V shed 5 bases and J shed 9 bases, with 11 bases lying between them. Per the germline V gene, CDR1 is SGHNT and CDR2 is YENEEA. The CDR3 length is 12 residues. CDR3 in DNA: TGTGCCAGCAGCGCGTGGAGAGGTGAGCAGTTCTTC. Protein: CASSAWRGEQFF.

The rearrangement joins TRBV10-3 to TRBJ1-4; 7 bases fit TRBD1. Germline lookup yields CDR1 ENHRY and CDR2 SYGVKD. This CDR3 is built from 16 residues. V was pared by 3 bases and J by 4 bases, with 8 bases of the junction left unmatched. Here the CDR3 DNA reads TGTGCCATCAGTGAAGGGACAGCCTGGGATAATGAAAAACTGTTTTTT. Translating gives CAISEGTAWDNEKLFF.

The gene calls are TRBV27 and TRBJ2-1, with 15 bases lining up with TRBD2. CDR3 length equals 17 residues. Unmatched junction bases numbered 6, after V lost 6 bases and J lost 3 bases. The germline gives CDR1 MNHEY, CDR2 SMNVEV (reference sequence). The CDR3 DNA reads TGTGCCAGCAGCCACGGACTAGCGGGAGGGTTCTACAATGAGCAGTTCTTC. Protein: CASSHGLAGGFYNEQFF.

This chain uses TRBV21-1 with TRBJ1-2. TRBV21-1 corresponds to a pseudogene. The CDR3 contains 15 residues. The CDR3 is CASSKTEERYYGYTF. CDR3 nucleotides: TGTGCCAGCAGCAAGACTGAGGAACGTTACTATGGCTACACCTTC.

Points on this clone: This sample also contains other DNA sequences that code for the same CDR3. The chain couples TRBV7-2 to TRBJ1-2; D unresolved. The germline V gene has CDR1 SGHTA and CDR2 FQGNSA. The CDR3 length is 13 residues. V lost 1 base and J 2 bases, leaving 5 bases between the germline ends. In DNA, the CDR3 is TGTGCCAGCAGCTTAGGGCCCAACTATGGCTACACCTTC. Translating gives CASSLGPNYGYTF.

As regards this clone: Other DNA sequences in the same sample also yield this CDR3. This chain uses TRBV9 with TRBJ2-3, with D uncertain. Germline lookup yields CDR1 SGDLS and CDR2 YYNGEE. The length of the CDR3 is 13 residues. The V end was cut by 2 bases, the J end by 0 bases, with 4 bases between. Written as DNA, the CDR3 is TGTGCCAGCAGCGTTCTCAGCACAGATACGCAGTATTTT. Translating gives CASSVLSTDTQYF.

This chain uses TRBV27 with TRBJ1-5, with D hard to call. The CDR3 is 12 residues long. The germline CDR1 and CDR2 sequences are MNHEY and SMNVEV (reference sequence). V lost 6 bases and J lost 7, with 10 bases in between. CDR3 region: CASRRGLQPQHF. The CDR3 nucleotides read TGTGCCAGCAGACGCGGTTTGCAGCCCCAGCATTTT.

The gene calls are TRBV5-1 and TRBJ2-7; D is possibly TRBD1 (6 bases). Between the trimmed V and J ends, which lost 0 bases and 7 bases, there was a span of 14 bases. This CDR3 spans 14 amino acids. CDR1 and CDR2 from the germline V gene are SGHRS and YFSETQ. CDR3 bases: TGCGCCAGCAGCTTGGACAGGGTCAAGGGGGAGCAGTACTTC. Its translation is CASSLDRVKGEQYF.

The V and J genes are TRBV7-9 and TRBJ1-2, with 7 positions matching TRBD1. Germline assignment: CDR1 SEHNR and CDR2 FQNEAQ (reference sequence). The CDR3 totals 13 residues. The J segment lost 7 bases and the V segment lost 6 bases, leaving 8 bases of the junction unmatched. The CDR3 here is CASRQGQPGGYTF. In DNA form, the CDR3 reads TGTGCCAGCAGACAGGGACAGCCAGGTGGCTACACCTTC.

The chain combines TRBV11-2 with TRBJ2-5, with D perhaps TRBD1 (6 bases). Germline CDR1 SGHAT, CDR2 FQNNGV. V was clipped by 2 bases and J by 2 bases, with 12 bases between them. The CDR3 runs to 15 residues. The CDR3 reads CASSLITGIQETQYF. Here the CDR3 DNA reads TGTGCCAGCAGCTTAATCACAGGGATACAAGAGACCCAGTACTTC.

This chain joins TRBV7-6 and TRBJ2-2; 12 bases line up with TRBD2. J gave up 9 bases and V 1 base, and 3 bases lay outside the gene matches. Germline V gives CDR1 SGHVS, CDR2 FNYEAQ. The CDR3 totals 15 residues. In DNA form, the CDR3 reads TGTGCCAGCAGCTTAGTGGGACTAGCGGGCCGGGAGCTGTTTTTT. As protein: CASSLVGLAGRELFF.

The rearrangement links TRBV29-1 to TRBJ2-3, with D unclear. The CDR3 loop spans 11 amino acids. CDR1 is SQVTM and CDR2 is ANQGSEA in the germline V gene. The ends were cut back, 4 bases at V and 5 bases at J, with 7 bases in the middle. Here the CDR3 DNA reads TGCAGCGTTGGGAAAAAAGATACGCAGTATTTT. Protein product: CSVGKKDTQYF.

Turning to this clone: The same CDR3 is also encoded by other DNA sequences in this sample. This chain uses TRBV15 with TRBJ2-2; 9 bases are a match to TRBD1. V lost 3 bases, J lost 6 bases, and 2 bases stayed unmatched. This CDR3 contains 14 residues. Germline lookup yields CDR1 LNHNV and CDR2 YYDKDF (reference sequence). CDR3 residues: CATSRDRGPGELFF. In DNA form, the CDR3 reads TGTGCCACCAGCAGGGACAGGGGCCCCGGGGAGCTGTTTTTT. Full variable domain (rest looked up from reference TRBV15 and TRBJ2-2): DAMVIQNPRYQVTQFGKPVTLSCSQTLNHNVMYWYQQKSSQAPKLLFHYYDKDFNNEADTPDNFQSRRPNTSFCFLDIRSPGLGDTAMYLCATSRDRGPGELFFGEGSRLTVL.

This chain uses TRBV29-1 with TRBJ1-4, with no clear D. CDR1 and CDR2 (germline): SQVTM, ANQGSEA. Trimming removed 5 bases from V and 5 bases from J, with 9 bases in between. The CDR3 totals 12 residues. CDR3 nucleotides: TGCAGCGTTCGAGGCGTGAATGAAAAACTGTTTTTT. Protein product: CSVRGVNEKLFF.